The rows below give T cell receptor beta chains drawn from one sample of a study of radiation and T cells in renal cell carcinoma. Some clones are missing from TCRdb's copy, which holds only in-frame ones; the method was immunoSEQ multiplex PCR. The data contain some 150,000 clones, roughly 80% of them singletons. The sequenced sample was blood, obtained from a patient whose treatment included radiotherapy and nephrectomy. The source is a woman aged 45-60 years with renal cell carcinoma. CDR3s include the opening cysteine and the closing phenylalanine or tryptophan. The D gene is left open where the match is weak. A clone size is listed for some rows: how often the clone was seen (once, few, many), or a class if it is expanded.

j_call: TRBJ2-3; v_call: TRBV5-1; d_call: -; clone_size: -; cdr3_nt: TGCGCCAGCTGGTTAATTAGCACAGATACGCAGTATTTT; cdr3_aa: CASWLISTDTQYF
j_call: TRBJ2-7; v_call: TRBV27; d_call: -; clone_size: few; cdr3_nt: TGTGCCAGCAGTTTATATGGAGCAACTGGAGCCTACGAGCAGTACTTC; cdr3_aa: CASSLYGATGAYEQYF
j_call: TRBJ1-5; v_call: TRBV9; d_call: -; clone_size: -; cdr3_nt: TGTGCCAGCAGCGTAGGTCCTAGCAATCAGCCCCAGCATTTT; cdr3_aa: CASSVGPSNQPQHF
j_call: TRBJ2-3; v_call: TRBV28; d_call: TRBD1; clone_size: -; cdr3_nt: TGTGCCAGCAGAGCGTTCGCGACAGGGGGCGGTAGGCTCCCTTACAATACGCAGTATTTT; cdr3_aa: CASRAFATGGGRLPYNTQYF
j_call: TRBJ2-7; v_call: TRBV18; d_call: TRBD1; clone_size: -; cdr3_nt: TGTGCCAGCTCACTAGGACAGGGTCACGAGCAGTACTTC; cdr3_aa: CASSLGQGHEQYF
j_call: TRBJ2-1; v_call: TRBV9; d_call: -; clone_size: -; cdr3_nt: TGTGCCAGCAGCGCCTACCATGGCAATGAGCAGTTCTTC; cdr3_aa: CASSAYHGNEQFF
j_call: TRBJ2-5; v_call: TRBV4-3; d_call: -; clone_size: -; cdr3_nt: TGCGCCAGCAGCCAAGATTCGACAACCCGCCAAGAGACCCAGTACTTC; cdr3_aa: CASSQDSTTRQETQYF
j_call: TRBJ1-6; v_call: TRBV29-1; d_call: TRBD1; clone_size: -; cdr3_nt: TGCAGCGTCCGCGGACAGGGTGTTAATTCACCCCTCCACTTT; cdr3_aa: CSVRGQGVNSPLHF
j_call: TRBJ1-1; v_call: TRBV7-9; d_call: TRBD1; clone_size: -; cdr3_nt: TGTGCCAGCAGCCCCGAGGACAGGAAAGCTTTCTTT; cdr3_aa: CASSPEDRKAFF
j_call: TRBJ1-5; v_call: TRBV28; d_call: -; clone_size: -; cdr3_nt: TGTGCCAGCAGTTTCGCGGGAGATAGCAATCAGCCCCAGCATTTT; cdr3_aa: CASSFAGDSNQPQHF
j_call: TRBJ2-2; v_call: TRBV4-1; d_call: TRBD1; clone_size: -; cdr3_nt: TGCGCCAGCAGACACCCCGTGGACAGGGGCACCGGGGAGCTGTTTTTT; cdr3_aa: CASRHPVDRGTGELFF
j_call: TRBJ2-7; v_call: TRBV6-5; d_call: -; clone_size: -; cdr3_nt: TGTGCCAGCAGACGAGCCTACGAGCAGTACTTC; cdr3_aa: CASRRAYEQYF
j_call: TRBJ1-4; v_call: TRBV15; d_call: -; clone_size: -; cdr3_nt: TGTGCCACCAGCCCTCTACCCGGGACGGAGAATGAAAAACTGTTTTTT; cdr3_aa: CATSPLPGTENEKLFF
j_call: TRBJ2-7; v_call: TRBV9; d_call: -; clone_size: -; cdr3_nt: TGTGCCAGCAGCGCTTTATCGGGCGAGCAGTACTTC; cdr3_aa: CASSALSGEQYF
j_call: TRBJ1-1; v_call: TRBV6-5; d_call: -; clone_size: -; cdr3_nt: TGTGCCAGCAGCCCCGAGTTACGGGCTGAAGCTTTCTTT; cdr3_aa: CASSPELRAEAFF
j_call: TRBJ2-3; v_call: TRBV9; d_call: TRBD2; clone_size: -; cdr3_nt: TGTGCCAGCAGCGTAGTATCAGCGGGGGGCACAGATACGCAGTATTTT; cdr3_aa: CASSVVSAGGTDTQYF
j_call: TRBJ1-1; v_call: TRBV27; d_call: -; clone_size: few; cdr3_nt: TGTGCCAGCAGTTTTTTCATGGGTAGAACTGAAGCTTTCTTT; cdr3_aa: CASSFFMGRTEAFF
j_call: TRBJ1-2; v_call: TRBV28; d_call: -; clone_size: -; cdr3_nt: TGTGCCAGCAGTTTAGGATCCCCAACAGATGGCTACACCTTC; cdr3_aa: CASSLGSPTDGYTF
j_call: TRBJ1-2; v_call: TRBV2; d_call: -; clone_size: -; cdr3_nt: TGTGCCAGCAGTGAAGGTGTATCCCTATCGGGCTACACCTTC; cdr3_aa: CASSEGVSLSGYTF
j_call: TRBJ2-7; v_call: TRBV5-1; d_call: TRBD2; clone_size: -; cdr3_nt: TGCGCCAGCAGCTTGGATTCTAGCGGGCTCTACGAGCAGTACTTC; cdr3_aa: CASSLDSSGLYEQYF
j_call: TRBJ1-5; v_call: TRBV5-6; d_call: -; clone_size: many; cdr3_nt: TGTGCCAGCAGCTTAGGTGGGTATAGCAATCAGCCCCAGCATTTT; cdr3_aa: CASSLGGYSNQPQHF
j_call: TRBJ2-3; v_call: TRBV5-1; d_call: TRBD2; clone_size: -; cdr3_nt: TGCGCCAGCAGAAGAGCGGGAGGCGTTTCCGATACGCAGTATTTT; cdr3_aa: CASRRAGGVSDTQYF
j_call: TRBJ2-1; v_call: TRBV5-6; d_call: -; clone_size: -; cdr3_nt: TGTGCCAGCAGCTACCTACCGGACGCCAATGAGCAGTTCTTC; cdr3_aa: CASSYLPDANEQFF
j_call: TRBJ1-1; v_call: TRBV5-1; d_call: -; clone_size: -; cdr3_nt: TGCGCCAGCAGCTCTCTGACAGTTATGAACACTGAAGCTTTCTTT; cdr3_aa: CASSSLTVMNTEAFF
j_call: TRBJ1-1; v_call: TRBV5-1; d_call: TRBD1; clone_size: -; cdr3_nt: TGCGCCAGCAGCAATGACGGACAGGGGTACACTGAAGCTTTCTTT; cdr3_aa: CASSNDGQGYTEAFF
j_call: TRBJ2-3; v_call: TRBV6-5; d_call: TRBD1; clone_size: -; cdr3_nt: TGTGCCAGCAGTTACGGGGACAGGACGTCAGATACGCAGTATTTT; cdr3_aa: CASSYGDRTSDTQYF
j_call: TRBJ2-7; v_call: TRBV5-1; d_call: -; clone_size: -; cdr3_nt: TGCGCCAGCAGCTTGGCGGGGTCCTACGAGCAGTACTTC; cdr3_aa: CASSLAGSYEQYF
j_call: TRBJ2-7; v_call: TRBV5-1; d_call: TRBD2; clone_size: -; cdr3_nt: TGCGCCAGCAGCTTGGGTCTAGCGGGAGAGGGCGAGCAGTACTTC; cdr3_aa: CASSLGLAGEGEQYF
j_call: TRBJ2-7; v_call: TRBV6-6; d_call: -; clone_size: -; cdr3_nt: TGTGCCAGCAGTTACGCCGCGAGGGAGCAGTACTTC; cdr3_aa: CASSYAAREQYF
j_call: TRBJ1-1; v_call: TRBV30; d_call: -; clone_size: few; cdr3_nt: TGTGCCTGGAGCTTTGGGGAGGGGAGCACTGAAGCTTTCTTT; cdr3_aa: CAWSFGEGSTEAFF
j_call: TRBJ2-7; v_call: TRBV2; d_call: TRBD2; clone_size: -; cdr3_nt: TGTGCCAGCAGTGGGAGCGGGGCTTACGAGCAGTACTTC; cdr3_aa: CASSGSGAYEQYF
j_call: TRBJ2-1; v_call: TRBV25-1; d_call: TRBD2; clone_size: -; cdr3_nt: TGTGCCAGCAGTGGATTACGGGGGGGCCTGTCAAATGAGCAGTTCTTC; cdr3_aa: CASSGLRGGLSNEQFF
j_call: TRBJ1-1; v_call: TRBV5-4; d_call: -; clone_size: -; cdr3_nt: TGTGCCAGCAGCCTGTTGAACACTGAAGCTTTCTTT; cdr3_aa: CASSLLNTEAFF
j_call: TRBJ2-1; v_call: TRBV5-6; d_call: -; clone_size: once; cdr3_nt: TGTGCCAGCAGGTCGAGAGCGTTCTCCTACAATGAGCAGTTCTTC; cdr3_aa: CASRSRAFSYNEQFF
j_call: TRBJ2-7; v_call: TRBV2; d_call: -; clone_size: -; cdr3_nt: TGTGCCAGCAGTGAATTGACTAGCTACGAGCAGTACTTC; cdr3_aa: CASSELTSYEQYF
j_call: TRBJ1-1; v_call: TRBV27; d_call: -; clone_size: -; cdr3_nt: TGTGCCAGCATCTCCCCGGCCAGGGCCCAGACTGAAGCTTTCTTT; cdr3_aa: CASISPARAQTEAFF
j_call: TRBJ2-7; v_call: TRBV18; d_call: -; clone_size: -; cdr3_nt: TGTGCCAGCTCACCCGGGGGAACAGGCGAGCAGTACTTC; cdr3_aa: CASSPGGTGEQYF
j_call: TRBJ2-7; v_call: TRBV9; d_call: -; clone_size: -; cdr3_nt: TGTGCCAGCAGCGTAGGGGTCGGGCCTCCGGATTACGAGCAGTACTTC; cdr3_aa: CASSVGVGPPDYEQYF
j_call: TRBJ2-7; v_call: TRBV7-9; d_call: -; clone_size: -; cdr3_nt: TGTGCCAGCAGCTTAGGACAGTACTCCTACGAGCAGTACTTC; cdr3_aa: CASSLGQYSYEQYF
j_call: TRBJ2-7; v_call: TRBV6-6; d_call: -; clone_size: -; cdr3_nt: TGTGCCAGCAGTTCTCGGGCCTCGAGCTCCTACGAGCAGTACTTC; cdr3_aa: CASSSRASSSYEQYF